This T cell receptor (beta chain) was documented in a study of patients and donors after allogeneic stem cell transplantation. V shed 4 bases and J shed 4 bases, with 17 bases lying between them. The CDR3 is 15 residues long. Germline V gene lookup returns CDR1 SGHRS and CDR2 YFSETQ. This clonotype was seen more than once but under ten times. TCRdb re-analysed the RT-PCR reads in MiXCR, keeping a single row per CDR3 protein. Counted here are hundreds of thousands of distinct CDR3 sequences, 16% occurring once; the ten biggest clones make up around 7.2%. Specimen: blood, either unsorted or a sorted T cell fraction (not recorded which). The TCR was taken from a human donor who was either an allogeneic HSCT recipient or a stem cell or donor lymphocyte infusion donor (not recorded which). It is not recorded whose cells these are; they may come from a transplant donor. The J gene is TRBJ1-1, the V gene TRBV5-1, with D perhaps matching TRBD1 (5 bases). As DNA, the CDR3 is TGCGCCAGCAGCCCCGCGATTGGGGCGCTCACTGAAGCTTTCTTT. It specifies CASSPAIGALTEAFF.